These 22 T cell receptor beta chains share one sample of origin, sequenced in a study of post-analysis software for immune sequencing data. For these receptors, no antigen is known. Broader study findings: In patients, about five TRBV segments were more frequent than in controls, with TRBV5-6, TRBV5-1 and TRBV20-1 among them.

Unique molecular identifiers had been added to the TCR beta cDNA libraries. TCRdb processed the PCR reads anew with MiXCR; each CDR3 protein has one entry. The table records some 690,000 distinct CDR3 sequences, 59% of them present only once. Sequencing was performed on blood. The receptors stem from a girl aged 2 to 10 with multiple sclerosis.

This chain's CDR3 is CASSLFPVPKDTQYF. The CDR3 nucleotides read TGTGCCAGCAGCTTATTTCCCGTACCCAAAGATACGCAGTATTTT. The chain links TRBV7-3 to TRBJ2-3; no definite D call. Germline loops: CDR1 SGHTA, CDR2 FQGTGA. V was trimmed by 2 bases and J by 5 bases, leaving 14 bases between them. This CDR3 spans 15 amino acids.

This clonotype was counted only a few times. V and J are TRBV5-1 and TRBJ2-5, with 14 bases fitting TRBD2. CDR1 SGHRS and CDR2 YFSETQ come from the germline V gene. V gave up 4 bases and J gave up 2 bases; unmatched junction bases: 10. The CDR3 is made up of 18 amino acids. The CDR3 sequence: CASSLGGTSGGLQETQYF. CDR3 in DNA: TGCGCCAGCAGCCTTGGTGGGACTAGCGGGGGACTTCAAGAGACCCAGTACTTC.

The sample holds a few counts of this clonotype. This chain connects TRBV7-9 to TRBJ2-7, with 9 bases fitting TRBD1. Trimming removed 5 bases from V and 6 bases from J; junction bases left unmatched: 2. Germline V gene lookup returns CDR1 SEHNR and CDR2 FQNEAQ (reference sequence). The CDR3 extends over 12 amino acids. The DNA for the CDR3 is TGTGCCAGCAGCCGGGACAGGGCCGAGCAGTACTTC. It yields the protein CASSRDRAEQYF. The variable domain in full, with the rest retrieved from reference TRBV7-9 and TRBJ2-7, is DTGVSQNPRHKITKRGQNVTFRCDPISEHNRLYWYRQTLGQGPEFLTYFQNEAQLEKSRLLSDRFSAERPKGSFSTLEIQRTEQGDSAMYLCASSRDRAEQYFGPGTRLTVT.

As DNA, the CDR3 is TGTGCCAGCAGCCAAGTCATTTCTTCCGGGACAGGGTCCTACGAGCAGTACTTC. This encodes CASSQVISSGTGSYEQYF. The chain joins TRBV14 to TRBJ2-7, with 9 bases matching TRBD1. The CDR3 is made up of 18 amino acids. Germline V gives CDR1 SGHDN, CDR2 FVKESK. J gave up 1 base and V 1 base, and 11 bases lay outside the gene matches.

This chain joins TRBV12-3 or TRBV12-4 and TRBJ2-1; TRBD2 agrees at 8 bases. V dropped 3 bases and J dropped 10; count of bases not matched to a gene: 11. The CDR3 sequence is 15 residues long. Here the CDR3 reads CASSFGLAGDREQFF. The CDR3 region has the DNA TGTGCCAGCAGTTTTGGGCTAGCGGGTGATAGGGAGCAGTTCTTC.

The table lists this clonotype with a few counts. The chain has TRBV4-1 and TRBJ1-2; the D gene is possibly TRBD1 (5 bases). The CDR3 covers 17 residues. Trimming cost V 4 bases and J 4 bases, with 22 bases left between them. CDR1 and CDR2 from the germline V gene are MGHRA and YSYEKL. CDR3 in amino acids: CASSPLQARTPPYGYTF. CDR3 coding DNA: TGCGCCAGCAGCCCCCTGCAGGCGAGGACACCTCCCTATGGCTACACCTTC.

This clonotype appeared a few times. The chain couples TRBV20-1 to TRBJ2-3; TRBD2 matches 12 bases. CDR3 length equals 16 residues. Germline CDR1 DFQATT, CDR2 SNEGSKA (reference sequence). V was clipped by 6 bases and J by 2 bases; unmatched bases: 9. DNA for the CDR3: TGCAGTGCGAGACTAGCGGGAGTAATCGCCACAGATACGCAGTATTTT. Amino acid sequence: CSARLAGVIATDTQYF.

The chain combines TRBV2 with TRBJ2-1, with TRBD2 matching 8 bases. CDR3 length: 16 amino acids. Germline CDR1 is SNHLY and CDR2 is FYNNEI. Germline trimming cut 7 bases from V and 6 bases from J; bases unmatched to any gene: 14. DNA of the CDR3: TGTGCCAGCACCAGCCCGACTAGCGCGCTGATCAATGAGCAGTTCTTC. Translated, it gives CASTSPTSALINEQFF.

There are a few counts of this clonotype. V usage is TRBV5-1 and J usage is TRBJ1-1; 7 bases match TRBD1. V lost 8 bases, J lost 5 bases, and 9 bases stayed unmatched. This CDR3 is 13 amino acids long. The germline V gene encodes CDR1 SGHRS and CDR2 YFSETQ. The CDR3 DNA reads TGCGCCAGTGAGGACAGGCCGGGGACTGAAGCTTTCTTT. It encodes CASEDRPGTEAFF.

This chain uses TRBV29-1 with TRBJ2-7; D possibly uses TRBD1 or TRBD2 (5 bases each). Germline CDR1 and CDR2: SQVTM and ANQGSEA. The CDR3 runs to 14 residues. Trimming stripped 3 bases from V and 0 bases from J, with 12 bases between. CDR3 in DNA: TGCAGCGTTGAGTTCGCAGGGAGCTCCTACGAGCAGTACTTC. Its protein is CSVEFAGSSYEQYF.

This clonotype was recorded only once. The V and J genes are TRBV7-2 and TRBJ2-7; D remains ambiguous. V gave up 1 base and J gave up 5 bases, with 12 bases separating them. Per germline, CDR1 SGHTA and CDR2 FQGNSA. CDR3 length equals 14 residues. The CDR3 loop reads CASSLGVWDHEQYF. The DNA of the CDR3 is TGTGCCAGCAGCTTAGGGGTGTGGGATCACGAGCAGTACTTC.

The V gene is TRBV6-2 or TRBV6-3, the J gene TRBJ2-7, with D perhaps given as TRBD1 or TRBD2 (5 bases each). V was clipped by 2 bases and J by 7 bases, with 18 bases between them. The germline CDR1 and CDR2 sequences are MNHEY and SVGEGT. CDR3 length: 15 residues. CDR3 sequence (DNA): TGTGCCAGCAGTTACGTCAGGGACCCCCTACGGGAGCAGTACTTC. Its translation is CASSYVRDPLREQYF.

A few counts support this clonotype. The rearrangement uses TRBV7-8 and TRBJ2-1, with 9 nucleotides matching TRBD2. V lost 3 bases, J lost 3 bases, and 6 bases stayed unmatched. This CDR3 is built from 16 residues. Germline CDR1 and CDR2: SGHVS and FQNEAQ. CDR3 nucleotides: TGTGCCAGCAGCTTGCAGGGACTAGCAGACTACAATGAGCAGTTCTTC. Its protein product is CASSLQGLADYNEQFF.

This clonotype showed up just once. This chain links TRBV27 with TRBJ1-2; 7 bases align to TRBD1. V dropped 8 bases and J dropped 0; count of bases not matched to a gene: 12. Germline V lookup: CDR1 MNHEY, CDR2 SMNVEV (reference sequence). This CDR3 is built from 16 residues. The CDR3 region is CASRMLKGATNYGYTF. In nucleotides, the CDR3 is TGTGCCAGCCGTATGCTCAAGGGGGCTACTAACTATGGCTACACCTTC.

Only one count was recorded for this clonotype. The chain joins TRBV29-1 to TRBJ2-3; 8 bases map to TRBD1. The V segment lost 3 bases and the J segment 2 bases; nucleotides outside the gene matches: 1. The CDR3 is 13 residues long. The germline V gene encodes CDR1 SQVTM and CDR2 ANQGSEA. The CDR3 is CSVEGQDTDTQYF. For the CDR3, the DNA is TGCAGCGTTGAGGGACAGGACACAGATACGCAGTATTTT.

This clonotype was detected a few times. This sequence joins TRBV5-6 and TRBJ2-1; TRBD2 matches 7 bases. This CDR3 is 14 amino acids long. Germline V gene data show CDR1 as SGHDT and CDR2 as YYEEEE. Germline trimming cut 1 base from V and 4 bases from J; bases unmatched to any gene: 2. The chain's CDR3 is CASSLLSGYNEQFF. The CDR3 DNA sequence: TGTGCCAGCAGCTTGCTTAGCGGGTACAATGAGCAGTTCTTC.

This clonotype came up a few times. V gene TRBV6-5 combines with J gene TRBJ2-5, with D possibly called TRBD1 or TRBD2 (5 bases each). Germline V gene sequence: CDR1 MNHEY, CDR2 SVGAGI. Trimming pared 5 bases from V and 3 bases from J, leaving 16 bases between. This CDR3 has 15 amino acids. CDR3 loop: CASSSPFVGEETQYF. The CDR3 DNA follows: TGTGCCAGCAGTAGCCCCTTTGTGGGGGAAGAGACCCAGTACTTC.

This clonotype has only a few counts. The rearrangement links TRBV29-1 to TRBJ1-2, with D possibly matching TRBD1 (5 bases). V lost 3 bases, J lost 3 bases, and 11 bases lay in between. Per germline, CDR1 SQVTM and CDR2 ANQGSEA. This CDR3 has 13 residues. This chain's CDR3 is CSVEGDGDYGYTF. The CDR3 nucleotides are TGCAGCGTTGAGGGGGACGGCGACTATGGCTACACCTTC.

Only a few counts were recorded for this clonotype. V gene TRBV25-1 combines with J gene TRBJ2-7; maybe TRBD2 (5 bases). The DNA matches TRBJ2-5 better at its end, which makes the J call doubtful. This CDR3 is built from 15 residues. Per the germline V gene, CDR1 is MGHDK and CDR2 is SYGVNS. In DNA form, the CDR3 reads TGTGCCAGCAGTGGCCCCCACGGGGTCGAAGAGACCCAGTACTTC. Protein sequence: CASSGPHGVEETQYF.

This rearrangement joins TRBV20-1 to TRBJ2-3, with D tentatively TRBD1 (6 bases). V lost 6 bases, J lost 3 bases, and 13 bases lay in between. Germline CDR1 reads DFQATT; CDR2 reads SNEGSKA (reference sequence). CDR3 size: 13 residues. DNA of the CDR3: TGCAGTGCGGGGTCAGGGGCGACAGATACGCAGTATTTT. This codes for CSAGSGATDTQYF.

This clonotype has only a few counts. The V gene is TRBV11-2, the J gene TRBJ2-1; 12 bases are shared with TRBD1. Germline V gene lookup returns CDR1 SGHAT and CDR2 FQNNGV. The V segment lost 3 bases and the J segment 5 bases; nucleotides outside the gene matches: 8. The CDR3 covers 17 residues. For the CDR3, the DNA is TGTGCCAGCAGCTTGGGACCGGGACAGGGGGCCCACAATGAGCAGTTCTTC. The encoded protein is CASSLGPGQGAHNEQFF. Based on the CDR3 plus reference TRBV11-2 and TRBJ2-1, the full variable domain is EAGVAQSPRYKIIEKRQSVAFWCNPISGHATLYWYQQILGQGPKLLIQFQNNGVVDDSQLPKDRFSAERLKGVDSTLKIQPAKLEDSAVYLCASSLGPGQGAHNEQFFGPGTRLTVL.

CDR3 sequence: CASSYSMLGLASDTQYF. CDR3 nucleotides: TGTGCCAGCAGTTACTCGATGCTGGGACTAGCGTCTGATACGCAGTATTTT. J is TRBJ2-3 and V is TRBV6-5, with TRBD2 identical over 10 bases. This CDR3 has 17 amino acids. The ends lost 0 bases at V and 6 bases at J; junction bases unmatched: 9. Looked up from germline, CDR1 is MNHEY and CDR2 is SVGAGI.